Described below is a single T cell receptor (beta chain) sequence and its context. The record originates from a study of blood T cell repertoires in COVID-19. Overall study: T cells, B-cell-depleted T cells, or PBMCs supplied cDNA or gDNA.

Germline V gene data show CDR1 as LNHDA and CDR2 as SQIVND (reference sequence). This CDR3 has 15 residues. The germline V and J ends were trimmed by 7 bases and 5 bases, with 18 bases remaining between them. A Seattle source enrolled patients during active infection and followed them longitudinally. Original analysis: Reference gene primers were amplified, and this amplification served to estimate nucleated cell counts. Sequencing used immunoSEQ multiplex PCR; TCRdb keeps in-frame clones, though not all of them. D and trimming come from the DNA, and the V and J calls and clone size come from that table. The table has more than 85,000 clones, about 91% seen once.

This TCR came from a middle-aged man with COVID-19, enrolled during active disease. The specimen sequenced was peripheral blood. The chain is built from TRBV19 and TRBJ1-5; maybe TRBD1 (6 bases). CDR3 nucleotides: TGTGCCAGTACCCATTTGGGGGACACTTATCAGCCCCAGCATTTT. This gives the protein CASTHLGDTYQPQHF.